Listed below are T cell receptor beta chains from one sample, sequenced in a study of HIV-infected patients and healthy controls. In TCRdb, the 5' RACE reads were re-called with MiXCR into one record per CDR3 protein. This table holds about 5,700 distinct CDR3 sequences, 7% to 9.5% found once. Material: blood, obtained during antiretroviral therapy. The receptors shown here come from an adult with HIV infection. The CDR3 runs from the conserved cysteine through the conserved F or W. A D gene is named only where the DNA matches it firmly. The size entry is marked missing in some rows and otherwise reads once, few, many or a size class.

j_call,d_call,clone_size,v_call,cdr3_nt,cdr3_aa
TRBJ2-3,.,medium-sized,TRBV6-5,TGTGCCAGCAGTTTGAGTAGCACAGATACGCAGTATTTT,CASSLSSTDTQYF
TRBJ2-3,TRBD1,many,TRBV9,TGTGCCAGCAGCGCCTGGGGGACAGCCCCCACAGATACGCAGTATTTT,CASSAWGTAPTDTQYF
TRBJ2-7,.,medium-sized,TRBV7-8,TGTGCCAGCAGCTTAGTCCCGATTCCCTACGAGCAGTACTTC,CASSLVPIPYEQYF
TRBJ1-5,.,medium-sized,TRBV4-1,TGCGCCAGCAGCCAAGTTAAACAGGGATATTATAGCAATCAGCCCCAGCATTTT,CASSQVKQGYYSNQPQHF
TRBJ2-7,.,medium-sized,TRBV7-9,TGTGCCAGCAGCTTAGATTGGTACGAGCAGTACTTC,CASSLDWYEQYF
TRBJ2-3,TRBD2,large,TRBV6-4,TGTGCCAGCAGTGACGGGACTAGCGCAGATACGCAGTATTTT,CASSDGTSADTQYF
TRBJ1-2,.,.,TRBV12-3/TRBV12-4,TGTGCCAGCAGTCCCTTCACGGGGTTTGGGTATGGCTACACCTTC,CASSPFTGFGYGYTF
TRBJ2-4,TRBD2,many,TRBV5-5,TGTGCCAGCAGCTTGGACTCCTCCGGGACTAGCGGGATTCAGTACTTC,CASSLDSSGTSGIQYF
TRBJ1-3,.,medium-sized,TRBV20-1,TGCAGTGCTAGAGATCCAGTCCTTGACACTGGAAACACCATATATTTT,CSARDPVLDTGNTIYF
TRBJ1-5,TRBD1,many,TRBV20-1,TGCAGTGCTAGACAGGGGGAAGGCAATCAGCCCCAGCATTTT,CSARQGEGNQPQHF
TRBJ1-4,.,many,TRBV28,TGTGCCAGCAGTTTATTTGGGGGTGGAGAAAAACTGTTTTTT,CASSLFGGGEKLFF
TRBJ2-1,TRBD2,few,TRBV7-8,TGTGCCAGCAGTGGGGGACTAGCGGGGGGGGACTTAAGGAATGAGCAGTTCTTC,CASSGGLAGGDLRNEQFF
TRBJ2-2,.,many,TRBV5-1,TGCGCCAGCAGCTTGGGGACGGTCGCGTCCGGGGAGCTGTTTTTT,CASSLGTVASGELFF
TRBJ2-5,.,medium-sized,TRBV7-2,TGTGCCAGCAGCTTAGTGGTGAGGGGCAGCGAGACCCAGTACTTC,CASSLVVRGSETQYF
TRBJ2-1,.,.,TRBV7-6,TGTGCCAGCAGCTCCCCCGTTGGGGATTACAATGAGCAGTTCTTC,CASSSPVGDYNEQFF
TRBJ2-3,.,.,TRBV4-2,TGTGCCAGCAGCCAAGATTTAGCGTTCAGCACAGATACGCAGTATTTT,CASSQDLAFSTDTQYF
TRBJ2-2,TRBD1,medium-sized,TRBV2,TGTGCCAGCAGTGACGGACAGGTCTCACCCGGGGAGCTGTTTTTT,CASSDGQVSPGELFF
TRBJ2-3,.,medium-sized,TRBV5-1,TGCGCCAGCAGCTTGGGCGCAGATACGCAGTATTTT,CASSLGADTQYF
TRBJ1-5,.,medium-sized,TRBV3-1,TGTGCCAGCAGCCAAGATGGGGTCGGGAGCAATCAGCCCCAGCATTTT,CASSQDGVGSNQPQHF
TRBJ1-1,.,medium-sized,TRBV29-1,TGCAGCGTCGTGAAGAACACTGAAGCTTTCTTT,CSVVKNTEAFF
TRBJ2-7,TRBD2,many,TRBV6-5,TGTGCCAGCAGTTTGGGCGGGAGGGGCTCCTACGAGCAGTACTTC,CASSLGGRGSYEQYF
TRBJ1-1,.,medium-sized,TRBV6-5,TGTGCCAGCAGGGGTCCACAGGGAATTTGGACTGAAGCTTTCTTT,CASRGPQGIWTEAFF
TRBJ2-3,TRBD2,medium-sized,TRBV4-2,TGTGCCAGCAGCCAAGGACGGGGGGGTAGCCTCACAGATACGCAGTATTTT,CASSQGRGGSLTDTQYF
TRBJ2-7,.,.,TRBV24-1,TGTGCCACCAGTGTAGCAGAAAAGGACGAGCAGTACTTC,CATSVAEKDEQYF
TRBJ1-2,.,medium-sized,TRBV6-6,TGTGCCAGCAGCGAACGTACCGCTAACTATGGCTACACCTTC,CASSERTANYGYTF
TRBJ1-5,.,medium-sized,TRBV2,TGTGCCAGCAGCGCGGAAGCGAGCAATCAGCCCCAGCATTTT,CASSAEASNQPQHF
TRBJ2-1,TRBD2,few,TRBV11-3,TGTGCCAGCAGCTTACTAGCGGGATCTGACAATGAGCAGTTCTTC,CASSLLAGSDNEQFF
TRBJ1-2,.,medium-sized,TRBV28,TGTGCCAGCAGTTACGGCAGGGATGCCTATGGCTACACCTTC,CASSYGRDAYGYTF
TRBJ2-7,.,many,TRBV6-5,TGTGCCAGCAGTGAGACGTGGGACGCCAGCTACGAGCAGTACTTC,CASSETWDASYEQYF
TRBJ2-1,TRBD2,few,TRBV11-3,TGTGCCAGCAGCCCCAGCGGGAACCCTCCCGGTGAGCAGTTCTTC,CASSPSGNPPGEQFF
TRBJ2-2,TRBD1,medium-sized,TRBV29-1,TGCAGCGTTGCAGGGACAGAGAACACCGGGGAGCTGTTTTTT,CSVAGTENTGELFF
TRBJ2-4,TRBD2,.,TRBV28,TGTGCCAGCAGTTTCCCGGGACTAGCCGACCTCAACATTCAGTACTTC,CASSFPGLADLNIQYF
TRBJ2-6,.,many,TRBV4-1,TGCGCCAGCAGTCTGGGCCTCGGGGGGGCCAACGTCCTGACTTTC,CASSLGLGGANVLTF
TRBJ2-3,.,medium-sized,TRBV4-1,TGCGCCAGCAGCCAAGAGGGAATCGGCACAGATACGCAGTATTTT,CASSQEGIGTDTQYF
TRBJ1-2,.,many,TRBV29-1,TGCAGCGTTGAACAGAGCCAGAGGACTTATGGCTACACCTTC,CSVEQSQRTYGYTF
TRBJ2-3,.,many,TRBV29-1,TGCAGCGTTGAACTAGTTGGTACGCAGTATTTT,CSVELVGTQYF
TRBJ1-1,.,medium-sized,TRBV2,TGTGCCAGCATAAGGGATGTTGGGGGCACTGAAGCTTTCTTT,CASIRDVGGTEAFF
TRBJ2-1,TRBD2,many,TRBV7-9,TGTGCCAGCAGTAGGACTAGCGGGGGGCTTCCGAGAAATGAGCAGTTCTTC,CASSRTSGGLPRNEQFF
TRBJ1-2,.,many,TRBV12-3/TRBV12-4,TGTGCCAGCAGTTTGGGGTATTATGGCTACACCTTC,CASSLGYYGYTF
TRBJ2-7,TRBD2,many,TRBV7-8,TGTGCCAGCAGCTTAGGGGGACTAGCGGGCGCCTCCTACGAGCAGTACTTC,CASSLGGLAGASYEQYF
TRBJ1-4,.,medium-sized,TRBV2,TGTGCCAGCAGTGAAGAAGTCATGGGGGTGGGTGAAAAACTGTTTTTT,CASSEEVMGVGEKLFF
TRBJ2-1,TRBD1,many,TRBV2,TGTGCCAGCAGTCCTTCCTCGACAGGGGCTGGAAATGAGCAGTTCTTC,CASSPSSTGAGNEQFF
TRBJ1-5,.,medium-sized,TRBV7-8,TGTGCCAGCAGCTTAGCGCGGGCGGGCAATCAGCCCCAGCATTTT,CASSLARAGNQPQHF
TRBJ2-7,.,many,TRBV2,TGTGCCAGCACCCTCTCGATCCAGCTTACTCCCTACGAGCAGTACTTC,CASTLSIQLTPYEQYF
TRBJ1-2,.,many,TRBV5-1,TGCGCCAGCAGCTCCGATCCAGACAGCCTGGGGGTGGCTAACTATGGCTACACCTTC,CASSSDPDSLGVANYGYTF
TRBJ1-6,TRBD1,many,TRBV20-1,TGCAGTGCTAGAGTGCCAGGGGGTTATTCACCCCTCCACTTT,CSARVPGGYSPLHF
TRBJ2-1,.,medium-sized,TRBV3-1,TGTGCCAGCAGCCGGGATAGGGGCGACTACAATGAGCAGTTCTTC,CASSRDRGDYNEQFF
TRBJ2-5,TRBD1,many,TRBV14,TGTGCCAGCAGCCTCCGGGACAGGGTTAAGACCCAGTACTTC,CASSLRDRVKTQYF
TRBJ2-5,.,medium-sized,TRBV19,TGTGCCAGTAGTATTCCCCCAGCGATCCAAGAGACCCAGTACTTC,CASSIPPAIQETQYF
TRBJ2-7,.,medium-sized,TRBV27,TGTGCCAGCAGTTTAACAGGACTATCCTACGAGCAGTACTTC,CASSLTGLSYEQYF